This TCR beta chain comes out of a study of cytomegalovirus exposure and HLA in healthy donors. PCR used 60 Vbeta primers and 13 Jbeta primers. Original processing notes: A later analysis tallied some 80 million unique TCR beta chains, approximately 10 million of them shared. Assay used: immunoSEQ multiplex PCR; TCRdb lists only in-frame clones, some missing. V and J calls and clone size follow that table, whereas D and trimming were derived from the DNA. Here the sample spans some 140,000 clones, approximately 79% being singletons. In regard to this clone: Antigen: not known. Other DNA sequences from this sample encode an identical CDR3 as well.

Regarding the study as a whole: Previous analysis showed most TCR beta V segments were productive about 87% or about 30% of the time.

The germline CDR1 and CDR2 sequences are MDHEN and SYDVKM. Trimming left V 2 bases short and J 9 bases short, with 2 bases between. The CDR3 sequence is 10 residues long. The sample was PBMCs. The source of this sequence is a woman aged 45-65 years in good health and CMV-seropositive. The chain carries TRBV28 and TRBJ2-1; D gene unclear. DNA of the CDR3: TGTGCCAGCAGTTTACGTGAGCAGTTCTTC. Its translation: CASSLREQFF. Full variable domain (rest looked up from reference TRBV28 and TRBJ2-1): DVKVTQSSRYLVKRTGEKVFLECVQDMDHENMFWYRQDPGLGLRLIYFSYDVKMKEKGDIPEGYSVSREKKERFSLILESASTNQTSMYLCASSLREQFFGPGTRLTVL.